Described below is a single T cell receptor (beta chain) sequence and its context. Its antigen is currently not known. Coverage ceases 3 residues before the CDR3 finishes, and the germline J gene fills in the end. Diagnosis of CVID followed standard criteria, namely serum IgG, IgA and/or IgM below the normal range together with specific antibody deficiency. A total of roughly 46 subjects (approximately 15 female and 30 or so male; age range 9 to 64 years, mean age roughly 38) were included in the CVID group. Most of the CVID patients and most of the healthy controls were of Caucasian heritage. All CVID subjects had received replacement immunoglobulin therapy for at least one year at the time of study participation. At blood collection, none of the CVID subjects was ill or on immunomodulatory or immunosuppressive medication. Heparinized peripheral whole blood samples of roughly 5 to 8.5 ml were obtained from each donor. TCRbeta CDR3 repertoires were sequenced from genomic DNA of adults with common variable immune deficiency (CVID) and healthy adult controls. To isolate peripheral blood mononuclear cells, diluted blood was subjected to density centrifugation over Hypaque 1077 or Ficoll-Paque. Unsorted mononuclear cells served as the source of genomic DNA, which was extracted either by Qiagen column purification or by a centrifugation-based method.

CVID samples and control samples contributed equivalent amounts of genomic DNA as sequencing input. For every sample, a 60 bp segment covering the rearranged TCRbeta CDR3 region was amplified and then sequenced. The immunoSEQ assay, a bias-corrected multiplex PCR combined with high-throughput sequencing, was used for TCRbeta amplification. The paper's data handling went like this. Every unique nucleotide sequence counted as a clone and was annotated with V, D and J genes, copy number and frequency. Sequences were labeled productive if in frame, and non-productive if out of frame or containing stop codons. Clonality was calculated from Shannon's entropy as previously described. Mean CDR3 Kyte-Doolittle hydropathy was derived from the predicted amino acid sequences of productive clones. Hierarchical clustering of scaled V gene usage was performed with the R hclust function using Manhattan distance and complete linkage. Clone sharing by CDR3 amino acid sequence was assessed by resampling 12 repertoires per group over 100 rounds. The repertoires were searched for over 55 published EBV-specific and 200 to 300 published CMV-specific TCRbeta sequences. Two CVID samples yielding fewer than 10,000 sequences were excluded from analysis, leaving under 50 CVID repertoires. TCRdb took over this immuneACCESS table, retaining in-frame rearrangements with V and J assigned. Such tables are incomplete; in checked studies, under half of the missing clones stem from an unresolved V gene, and the remainder is unexplained. Clone size and the V and J calls come from that table; the DNA yielded D and trimming. There are around 19,000 clones in this sample, and none of them is a singleton. Under 3% of the sample lies in the top ten.

The data belong to a study of T cell clonality in common variable immunodeficiency (dated by TCRdb to about 2015). V ends up 3 bases short and J 3 bases short, with an unmatched junction base count of 10. The germline V gene (reference sequence) gives CDR1 as LNHDA and CDR2 as SQIVND. From the cysteine up to the phenylalanine, the CDR3 has a length of 16 residues. The DNA shown is the part of the CDR3 that was read: 39 bases, in frame from base 1. Overall results and qualifications from the work: It was noted by the authors that sequencing of the repertoires of T cell subpopulations would be needed to clarify the cause of the increased clonality in CVID. Although equal DNA input was used, an average of about 85,000 unique sequences per sample was obtained for controls, compared with approximately 30,000 for CVID samples. CVID TCRbeta sequences were reported to have fewer deletions and N-nucleotide insertions and to lack highly modified clones with 13 or more V deletions. Correlations between repertoire features and clinical complications were limited by patient heterogeneity within the CVID cohort. Increased TCRbeta clonality was found in CVID subjects compared with healthy controls (t-test p = 0.018), with the increase being most characteristic of about a third of subjects. CVID subjects shared fewer TCRbeta clones with each other than healthy controls did (p < 0.0001).

The TCR sequence derives from a human donor with common variable immunodeficiency. The chain links TRBV19 with TRBJ2-7, with 8 bases matching TRBD2. Material for sequencing was peripheral blood mononuclear cells. CDR3 DNA (partial): TGTGCCAGTAGTATTGGAGGGGGACTAGACGGCTACGAG. It codes for CASSIGGGLDGYE. In full, the CDR3 is CASSIGGGLDGYEQYF.